A selection of T cell receptor beta chains follows, all from one sample in a study of Graves' ophthalmopathy and Graves' hyperthyroidism. TCRdb reanalysed the multiplex PCR reads using MiXCR and keeps one entry per CDR3 protein. The data show a few hundred thousand distinct CDR3 sequences, under 25% seen once. The specimen sequenced was peripheral blood. The receptors here all came from a woman aged 18-29 years with stable Graves' hyperthyroidism. The CDR3 runs from the conserved cysteine through the conserved F or W. D genes are given only for firm matches. Where a row states a size, it is once, few, many or the class of an expanded clone; other rows omit it.

cdr3_aa	cdr3_nt	v_call	d_call	j_call	clone_size
CASHPGDSRNSPLHF	TGTGCCAGCCACCCGGGGGACAGTCGTAATTCACCCCTCCACTTT	TRBV12-3/TRBV12-4	TRBD1	TRBJ1-6	many
CASSEKYEQYF	TGTGCCAGCAGCGAGAAATACGAGCAGTACTTC	TRBV7-2	.	TRBJ2-7	many
CASSLWTDYEQYF	TGTGCCAGCAGTTTATGGACAGACTACGAGCAGTACTTC	TRBV28	.	TRBJ2-7	many
CSARLRTGGRETQYF	TGCAGTGCTAGACTCCGGACAGGGGGCCGAGAGACCCAGTACTTC	TRBV20-1	TRBD1	TRBJ2-5	many
CASSWTSGSKNIQYF	TGTGCCAGCAGCTGGACTAGCGGGTCCAAAAACATTCAGTACTTC	TRBV6-2/TRBV6-3	TRBD2	TRBJ2-4	many
CAISEQGDQPQHF	TGTGCCATCAGTGAACAGGGTGACCAGCCCCAGCATTTT	TRBV10-3	.	TRBJ1-5	many
CASSFAGETTEAFF	TGTGCCAGCAGTTTCGCAGGGGAGACCACTGAAGCTTTCTTT	TRBV12-3/TRBV12-4	.	TRBJ1-1	many
CASSYSFRLGYTF	TGTGCCAGCAGTTACTCCTTTAGACTCGGCTACACCTTC	TRBV6-5	.	TRBJ1-2	.
CACPRDKNTGELFF	TGTGCCTGCCCCCGGGACAAAAACACCGGGGAGCTGTTTTTT	TRBV30	.	TRBJ2-2	once
CASSLEQGFYGYTF	TGTGCCAGCAGTTTAGAACAGGGCTTCTATGGCTACACCTTC	TRBV28	.	TRBJ1-2	few
CASSYPKTDAVYSNQPQHF	TGTGCCAGCAGTTACCCGAAGACCGATGCGGTGTATAGCAATCAGCCCCAGCATTTT	TRBV28	.	TRBJ1-5	many
CAWVTSGAPVLTF	TGTGCCTGGGTGACTAGCGGGGCCCCCGTCCTGACTTTC	TRBV30	TRBD2	TRBJ2-6	many
CASSLPGDSTLYGYTF	TGCGCCAGCAGCCTACCCGGAGACAGTACACTCTATGGCTACACCTTC	TRBV4-1	.	TRBJ1-2	many
CASSPHLHLNYEQYF	TGTGCCAGCAGCCCCCATCTCCATCTAAACTACGAGCAGTACTTC	TRBV6-2/TRBV6-3	.	TRBJ2-7	many
CASSSHRRAHTIYF	TGTGCCAGCAGTTCCCATCGCAGGGCTCACACCATATATTTT	TRBV12-3/TRBV12-4	.	TRBJ1-3	.
CASSSGTSGRASVETQYF	TGTGCCAGCAGTTCCGGGACTAGCGGGAGGGCCAGCGTGGAGACCCAGTACTTC	TRBV6-5	TRBD2	TRBJ2-5	few
CSAGLAGSIETQYF	TGCAGTGCAGGATTAGCGGGATCGATCGAGACCCAGTACTTC	TRBV20-1	TRBD2	TRBJ2-5	.
CASSQTGRVNQPQHF	TGTGCCAGCAGCCAAACCGGTAGGGTTAATCAGCCCCAGCATTTT	TRBV28	.	TRBJ1-5	few
CSARRERQETQYF	TGCAGTGCTAGAAGGGAACGTCAAGAGACCCAGTACTTC	TRBV20-1	.	TRBJ2-5	many
CASSLRTGGGELFF	TGTGCCAGCAGCCTGAGGACAGGCGGCGGGGAGCTGTTTTTT	TRBV7-9	TRBD1	TRBJ2-2	many
CASSQDAGEWDEQYF	TGCGCCAGCAGCCAAGACGCAGGGGAGTGGGACGAGCAGTACTTC	TRBV4-1	.	TRBJ2-7	.
CASSATDFGWANYGYTF	TGCGCCAGCAGCGCAACGGACTTCGGCTGGGCTAACTATGGCTACACCTTC	TRBV4-1	.	TRBJ1-2	few
CASSLIRQAGELFF	TGTGCCAGCAGCTTAATCAGACAGGCCGGGGAGCTGTTTTTT	TRBV7-2	.	TRBJ2-2	many
CASSLGQGDTGELFF	TGTGCCAGCAGTTTGGGACAGGGGGACACCGGGGAGCTGTTTTTT	TRBV12-3/TRBV12-4	TRBD1	TRBJ2-2	many
CASSGWTDPEAFF	TGTGCCAGCAGCGGATGGACGGACCCTGAAGCTTTCTTT	TRBV3-1	.	TRBJ1-1	few
CAWSAFIAVMNTGELFF	TGTGCCTGGAGTGCATTCATAGCGGTTATGAACACCGGGGAGCTGTTTTTT	TRBV30	.	TRBJ2-2	.
CASSRSGTSGNTIYF	TGTGCCAGCAGCCGATCCGGGACGTCTGGAAACACCATATATTTT	TRBV11-2	.	TRBJ1-3	many
CASSRRGDGKNIQYF	TGTGCCAGCAGCAGAAGGGGAGATGGCAAAAACATTCAGTACTTC	TRBV7-6	.	TRBJ2-4	many
CASSSPDAVAYGYTF	TGTGCCAGCAGTTCCCCGGATGCGGTAGCCTATGGCTACACCTTC	TRBV28	.	TRBJ1-2	many
CASSLAGTGGMVSNQPQHF	TGTGCCAGCAGTTTAGCCGGGACAGGGGGTATGGTTAGCAATCAGCCCCAGCATTTT	TRBV28	TRBD1	TRBJ1-5	.
CASSLPGTGLGYTF	TGTGCCAGCAGCCTACCCGGGACAGGGCTTGGCTACACCTTC	TRBV28	TRBD1	TRBJ1-2	.
CASSYDRGGRNTGELFF	TGTGCCAGTAGTTACGACAGAGGGGGACGAAACACCGGGGAGCTGTTTTTT	TRBV19	.	TRBJ2-2	few
CASREGGTSVYEQYF	TGTGCCAGCAGAGAGGGGGGGACTAGCGTCTACGAGCAGTACTTC	TRBV28	TRBD2	TRBJ2-7	many
CASSPQGPFPYEQYF	TGTGCCAGCAGTCCGCAGGGACCATTCCCCTACGAGCAGTACTTC	TRBV28	.	TRBJ2-7	many
CASISGAMNTEAFF	TGTGCCAGCATTTCAGGGGCTATGAACACTGAAGCTTTCTTT	TRBV6-5	.	TRBJ1-1	many
CASSQVLTGETEAFF	TGTGCCAGCAGCCAAGTATTGACAGGGGAAACTGAAGCTTTCTTT	TRBV3-1	TRBD1	TRBJ1-1	many
CASTHLAGYEQYF	TGTGCCAGCACCCACCTCGCAGGCTACGAGCAGTACTTC	TRBV12-3/TRBV12-4	.	TRBJ2-7	many